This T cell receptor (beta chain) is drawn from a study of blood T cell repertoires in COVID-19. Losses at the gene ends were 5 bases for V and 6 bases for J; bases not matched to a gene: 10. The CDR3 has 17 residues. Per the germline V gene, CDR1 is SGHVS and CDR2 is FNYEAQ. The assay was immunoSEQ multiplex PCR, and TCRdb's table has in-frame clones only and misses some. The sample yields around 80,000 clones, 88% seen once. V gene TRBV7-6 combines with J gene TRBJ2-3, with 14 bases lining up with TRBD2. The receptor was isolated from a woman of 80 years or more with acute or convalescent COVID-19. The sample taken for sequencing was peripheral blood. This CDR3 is CASSPRTSGRLVDTQYF. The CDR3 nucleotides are TGTGCCAGCAGCCCCCGGACTAGCGGGAGGCTCGTGGATACGCAGTATTTT.